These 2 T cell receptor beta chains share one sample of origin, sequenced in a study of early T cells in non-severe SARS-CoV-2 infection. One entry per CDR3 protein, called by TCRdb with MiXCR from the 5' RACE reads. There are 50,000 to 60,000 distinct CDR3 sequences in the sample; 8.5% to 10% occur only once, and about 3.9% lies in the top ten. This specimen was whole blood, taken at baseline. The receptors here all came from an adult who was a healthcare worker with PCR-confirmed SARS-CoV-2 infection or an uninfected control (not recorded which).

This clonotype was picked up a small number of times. The CDR3 sequence: CASTVRGASTDTQYF. CDR3 in DNA: TGTGCCAGCACCGTGAGGGGGGCTAGCACAGATACGCAGTATTTT. The chain recombines TRBV27 with TRBJ2-3; D could derive from TRBD1 or TRBD2 (6 bases each). Trimming pared 7 bases from V and 0 bases from J, leaving 14 bases between. Germline V lookup: CDR1 MNHEY, CDR2 SMNVEV (reference sequence). The CDR3 is 15 residues long.

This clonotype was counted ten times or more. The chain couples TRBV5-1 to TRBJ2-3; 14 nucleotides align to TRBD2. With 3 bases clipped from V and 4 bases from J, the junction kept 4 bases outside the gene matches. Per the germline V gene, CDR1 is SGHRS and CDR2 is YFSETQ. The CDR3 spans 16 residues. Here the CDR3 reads CASSWRLAGGPDTQYF. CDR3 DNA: TGCGCCAGCAGCTGGAGACTAGCGGGAGGGCCAGATACGCAGTATTTT. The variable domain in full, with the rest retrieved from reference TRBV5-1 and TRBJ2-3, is KAGVTQTPRYLIKTRGQQVTLSCSPISGHRSVSWYQQTPGQGLQFLFEYFSETQRNKGNFPGRFSGRQFSNSRSEMNVSTLELGDSALYLCASSWRLAGGPDTQYFGPGTRLTVL.